A single sample is the source of the 29 T cell receptor beta chains below, sequenced in a study of post-analysis software for immune sequencing data (dated by TCRdb to 2013 to 2016). General conclusions and limits of the study: Significantly higher frequencies in patients than in controls were found for roughly 5 TRBV segments, including TRBV5-6, TRBV5-1 and TRBV20-1.

These TCRs are of unknown antigen specificity. Library generation was performed with PCR. Instrument on record: Illumina HiSeq 2500. To reduce PCR and sequencing biases, unique molecular identifiers were incorporated into the TCR beta cDNA libraries. TCRdb itself trimmed the public reads at Q25 with fastp, ran MiXCR and retained productive beta chains. Under each unique CDR3 protein, matching rows form one entry showing the most common genes and DNA. The sample includes some 800,000 distinct CDR3 sequences, with 35% to 55% observed a single time. The ten largest clones take up around 4.7% of the sample. Sequences were obtained from blood. Receptors were obtained from a girl aged 5-17 years with multiple sclerosis.

This clonotype was counted a few times. The V and J genes are TRBV9 and TRBJ1-1, with D tentatively TRBD1 (6 bases). This CDR3 contains 14 residues. V lost 4 bases to trimming and J lost 7 bases, with 17 bases between them. Germline V gives CDR1 SGDLS, CDR2 YYNGEE. The CDR3 reads CASSPRQVVDEAFF. The CDR3 DNA follows: TGTGCCAGCAGCCCCAGACAGGTTGTGGATGAAGCTTTCTTT.

The chain employs TRBV2 and TRBJ1-5; the D is unclear. The V gene's germline CDR1 is SNHLY and CDR2 FYNNEI. The CDR3 is 16 amino acids. V was shortened by 3 bases and J by 1 base, with 13 bases between the two germline ends. CDR3 sequence: CASSDWPWQSNQPQHF. In nucleotides, the CDR3 is TGTGCCAGCAGTGATTGGCCCTGGCAGAGCAATCAGCCCCAGCATTTT.

The chain employs TRBV5-4 and TRBJ2-3; D gene unclear. V dropped 4 bases and J dropped 5 bases, with 17 bases sitting between them. The CDR3 has 15 residues. The V gene's germline CDR1 is SGHNT and CDR2 YYREEE (reference sequence). The CDR3 region has the DNA TGTGCCAGCAGCGCCACCGGTAGGCAAGTAGATACGCAGTATTTT. The encoded protein is CASSATGRQVDTQYF.

The chain joins TRBV5-5 to TRBJ2-7, with D possibly being TRBD2 (5 bases). The V and J ends lost 4 bases and 5 bases respectively, with 10 bases between them. The CDR3 consists of 12 residues. Germline CDR1 reads SGHKS; CDR2 reads YYEKEE (reference sequence). CDR3 amino acids: CASSPPGNEQYF. In nucleotides, the CDR3 is TGTGCCAGCAGCCCCCCGGGGAACGAGCAGTACTTC.

This clonotype was picked up a small number of times. V gene TRBV28 combines with J gene TRBJ2-7; 10 positions match TRBD1. The CDR3 consists of 16 residues. V shed 5 bases, J shed 3 bases, and the junction held 10 bases outside the gene matches. The germline V gene encodes CDR1 MDHEN and CDR2 SYDVKM. CDR3 nucleotide sequence: TGTGCCAGCAGTCTTACAAGACAGGGGGCGGTCTACGAGCAGTACTTC. Translation: CASSLTRQGAVYEQYF.

J is TRBJ1-2 and V is TRBV20-1; possibly TRBD1 for D (5 bases). Trimming shortened V by 4 bases and J by 8 bases, and 17 bases separated the two germline ends. This CDR3 spans 13 amino acids. The germline V gene has CDR1 DFQATT and CDR2 SNEGSKA (reference sequence). CDR3 DNA: TGCAGTGCTAATAATGGGGGGATTGGGGGCTACACCTTC. Its translation is CSANNGGIGGYTF.

V usage is TRBV9 and J usage is TRBJ2-3; D may be TRBD1 or TRBD2 (5 bases each). The CDR3 length is 15 residues. The V gene's germline CDR1 is SGDLS and CDR2 YYNGEE. The ends were cut back, 0 bases at V and 3 bases at J, with 11 bases in the middle. In DNA, the CDR3 is TGTGCCAGCAGCGTAGCTGGGGGTGCGACAGATACGCAGTATTTT. Translated, it gives CASSVAGGATDTQYF.

The chain recombines TRBV12-5 with TRBJ2-1, with TRBD2 matching 10 bases. Germline trimming cut 6 bases from V and 0 bases from J; bases unmatched to any gene: 14. CDR1 and CDR2 from the germline V gene are LGHNT and FRNRAP. This CDR3 contains 19 residues. CDR3 nucleotides: TGTGCTAGTGGCTTTACTAGCGGGGAACTTTTAAACTCCTACAATGAGCAGTTCTTC. This gives the protein CASGFTSGELLNSYNEQFF.

The chain couples TRBV27 to TRBJ2-3, with 8 bases matching TRBD2. V shed 6 bases, J shed 3 bases, and the junction held 11 bases outside the gene matches. The CDR3 contains 16 residues. CDR1 MNHEY and CDR2 SMNVEV come from the germline V gene (reference sequence). The CDR3 is CASSRATSVGTDTQYF. DNA for the CDR3: TGTGCCAGCAGCCGCGCGACTAGCGTGGGAACAGATACGCAGTATTTT.

The gene calls are TRBV7-2 and TRBJ1-1; D not certain. CDR3 size: 14 residues. Germline V gene data show CDR1 as SGHTA and CDR2 as FQGNSA. With 0 bases removed from V and 4 bases from J, the gap between germline ends came to 9 bases. The CDR3 is CASSLAAGFTEAFF. The CDR3 DNA reads as TGTGCCAGCAGCTTAGCAGCGGGGTTCACTGAAGCTTTCTTT.

The rearrangement links TRBV6-2 or TRBV6-3 to TRBJ2-7, with 8 bases aligning to TRBD1. The CDR3 spans 15 residues. Germline V lookup: CDR1 MNHEY, CDR2 SVGEGT. The junction had 6 bases not matched to a gene; V was cut back by 5 bases and J by 0 bases. CDR3 in DNA: TGTGCCAGCAGTAGTATAACAGGGGGCTCCTACGAGCAGTACTTC. It translates to CASSSITGGSYEQYF.

The chain has TRBV20-1 and TRBJ2-7; 8 bases fit TRBD1. The CDR3 consists of 13 residues. Germline CDR1 and CDR2: DFQATT and SNEGSKA (reference sequence). Unmatched junction bases numbered 4, after V lost 2 bases and J lost 4 bases. CDR3 bases: TGCAGTGCTAGATATGGACAGGGATACGAGCAGTACTTC. Protein: CSARYGQGYEQYF.

The sample holds one count of this clonotype. The CDR3 protein is CASNPRTGLVYEQYF. The CDR3 nucleotides are TGTGCCAGCAACCCCCGGACGGGACTTGTATACGAGCAGTACTTC. The chain employs TRBV28 and TRBJ2-5; perhaps TRBD2 as D (6 bases). The DNA matches TRBJ2-7 better at its end, which makes the J call doubtful. The germline V gene encodes CDR1 MDHEN and CDR2 SYDVKM. This CDR3 has 15 residues.

A note on this clonotype: Compared with germline, one end of the junction differs, possibly owing to a read error. V usage is TRBV4-1 and J usage is TRBJ2-6, with 9 bases identical to TRBD1. CDR1 MGHRA and CDR2 YSYEKL come from the germline V gene. The CDR3 has 18 amino acids. CDR3 residues: CASSQDPNRGQGANVLTF. The CDR3 DNA is TGCGCCAGCAGTCAAGACCCAAACAGGGGGCAAGGGGCCAACGTCCTGACTTTC.

The chain joins TRBV29-1 to TRBJ2-1; 11 positions match TRBD2. The CDR3 consists of 18 residues. The germline V gene has CDR1 SQVTM and CDR2 ANQGSEA. The J segment lost 5 bases and the V segment lost 4 bases, leaving 16 bases of the junction unmatched. CDR3 nucleotides: TGCAGCGTTGTTGACGGGACTAGCGGAAACAGGAGGGACAATGAGCAGTTCTTC. It is translated as CSVVDGTSGNRRDNEQFF.

With respect to this clonotype: A much bigger clone sits one base away, suggesting this may be a read error. The chain recombines TRBV4-3 with TRBJ1-2; 7 bases map to TRBD1. The V segment lost 0 bases and the J segment 7 bases; nucleotides outside the gene matches: 5. The V gene's germline CDR1 is LGHNA and CDR2 YSLEER. The length of the CDR3 is 14 residues. For the CDR3, the DNA is TGCGCCAGCAGCCAAGATCAGGGGGTGACTGGCTACACCTTC. Translated, it gives CASSQDQGVTGYTF.

The chain recombines TRBV7-2 with TRBJ2-2, with D possibly matching TRBD2 (5 bases). Trimming pared 2 bases from V and 8 bases from J, leaving 18 bases between. The CDR3 length is 16 residues. Germline values: CDR1 SGHTA, CDR2 FQGNSA. CDR3 amino acids: CASSLRSSRAGGELFF. For the CDR3, the DNA is TGTGCCAGCAGCTTACGTAGCTCGAGGGCCGGGGGGGAGCTGTTTTTT.

The chain carries TRBV5-1 and TRBJ2-1; D gene uncertain. Per germline, CDR1 SGHRS and CDR2 YFSETQ. The length of the CDR3 is 16 residues. Trimming stripped 0 bases from V and 1 base from J, with 11 bases between. CDR3 DNA: TGCGCCAGCAGCTTGGCCGTGGGCAGTTCCTACAATGAGCAGTTCTTC. It translates to CASSLAVGSSYNEQFF.

This chain connects TRBV29-1 to TRBJ1-1; D is perhaps TRBD1 (5 bases). Germline V gene sequence: CDR1 SQVTM, CDR2 ANQGSEA. V dropped 4 bases and J dropped 5 bases, with 20 bases sitting between them. The CDR3 loop spans 15 amino acids. Here the CDR3 reads CSVGPLWGSRTEAFF. The CDR3, as DNA: TGCAGCGTTGGTCCCCTGTGGGGCAGTAGAACTGAAGCTTTCTTT.

The chain is built from TRBV3-1 and TRBJ2-7; D call uncertain. Trimming removed 5 bases from V and 5 bases from J, with 7 bases in between. Germline V gene lookup returns CDR1 LGHDT and CDR2 YNNKEL (reference sequence). The CDR3 has 11 residues. The CDR3 protein is CASSGWNEQYF. The DNA of the CDR3 is TGTGCCAGCAGCGGATGGAACGAGCAGTACTTC.

In this sample, this clonotype turned up many times. The chain couples TRBV6-6 to TRBJ2-5; no definite D call. Trimming removed 7 bases at V and 3 bases at J, with 12 bases between. Germline V lookup: CDR1 MNHNY, CDR2 SVGAGI (reference sequence). The CDR3 runs to 13 residues. The DNA of the CDR3 is TGTGCCAGCAAGGGCGGTGGGGAAGAGACCCAGTACTTC. This sequence encodes CASKGGGEETQYF.

This clonotype was counted between two and nine times. The chain couples TRBV29-1 to TRBJ1-2, with 10 bases identical to TRBD1. V trimming: 4 bases; J trimming: 0 bases; junction bases outside the gene matches: 11. The CDR3 is 17 residues long. CDR1 SQVTM and CDR2 ANQGSEA come from the germline V gene. The CDR3 reads CSVASGTGAGTNYGYTF. The CDR3 DNA sequence: TGCAGCGTTGCATCAGGGACAGGGGCGGGAACTAACTATGGCTACACCTTC.

V is TRBV7-9 and J is TRBJ2-5, with 13 positions matching TRBD2. There are 15 residues in the CDR3. The germline gives CDR1 SEHNR, CDR2 FQNEAQ (reference sequence). The V segment lost 5 bases and the J segment 4 bases; nucleotides outside the gene matches: 4. The CDR3 loop is CASSQGLAGSETQYF. CDR3 nucleotide sequence: TGTGCCAGCAGCCAGGGACTAGCGGGATCAGAGACCCAGTACTTC.

This rearrangement joins TRBV7-9 to TRBJ2-7; 8 bases line up with TRBD1. Germline CDR1 SEHNR, CDR2 FQNEAQ (reference sequence). This CDR3 is built from 16 residues. V was clipped by 5 bases and J by 3 bases; unmatched bases: 12. Written as DNA, the CDR3 is TGTGCCAGCAGCGTTTCCGGGACAGGACCTTTCTACGAGCAGTACTTC. Translating it yields CASSVSGTGPFYEQYF.

The rearrangement links TRBV11-2 to TRBJ2-7; D tentatively fits TRBD1 or TRBD2 (6 bases each). Germline lookup yields CDR1 SGHAT and CDR2 FQNNGV. V was pared by 7 bases and J by 0 bases, with 13 bases between. The CDR3 is 14 residues long. The CDR3 DNA sequence: TGTGCCAGCACCCTACGGGGGCCCTCCTACGAGCAGTACTTC. Translating gives CASTLRGPSYEQYF. Using reference TRBV11-2 and TRBJ2-7 for the parts outside the CDR3, the full variable domain is EAGVAQSPRYKIIEKRQSVAFWCNPISGHATLYWYQQILGQGPKLLIQFQNNGVVDDSQLPKDRFSAERLKGVDSTLKIQPAKLEDSAVYLCASTLRGPSYEQYFGPGTRLTVT.

This sequence joins TRBV14 and TRBJ2-5; 7 bases are a match to TRBD1. The CDR3 length is 14 residues. Germline CDR1 reads SGHDN; CDR2 reads FVKESK. The J segment lost 7 bases and the V segment lost 5 bases, leaving 10 bases of the junction unmatched. The CDR3 DNA is TGTGCCAGCAGCTCCCGGGACAGCGAGCGGACCCAGTACTTC. This sequence encodes CASSSRDSERTQYF.

This clonotype was detected only a few times. The chain has TRBV4-2 and TRBJ1-4; maybe TRBD1 (6 bases). The CDR3 runs 16 residues. Deletions cut 3 bases from V and 8 bases from J, with 19 bases between. Per the germline V gene, CDR1 is LGHNA and CDR2 is YNFKEQ. The CDR3 loop is CASSQQQQGRGEKLFF. DNA of the CDR3: TGTGCCAGCAGCCAGCAACAACAGGGTCGAGGAGAAAAACTGTTTTTT.

This chain uses TRBV7-8 with TRBJ2-3; 9 positions match TRBD2. V lost 5 bases and J lost 5; bases outside the gene matches: 20. The germline V gene has CDR1 SGHVS and CDR2 FQNEAQ. The length of the CDR3 is 19 residues. The CDR3 coding sequence is TGTGCCAGCAGCACGCTCCCGGGACTAGCTGGCATGGAGGAAGATACGCAGTATTTT. It codes for CASSTLPGLAGMEEDTQYF.

The chain couples TRBV6-2 or TRBV6-3 to TRBJ2-3, with TRBD2 as a possible D gene (5 bases). In germline, CDR1 is MNHEY, CDR2 SVGEGT. The CDR3 spans 14 residues. Between the trimmed V and J ends, which lost 4 bases and 1 base, there was a span of 9 bases. CDR3: CASSSMGGTDTQYF. CDR3 in DNA: TGTGCCAGCAGTTCCATGGGAGGCACAGATACGCAGTATTTT.